This T cell receptor beta chain was sequenced in a study of blood T cells in healthy people across ages. Study-level background: Per every two T cells, about one barcoded beta molecule was captured by template switching.

Concerning this clonotype itself: What it binds is not known.

The CDR3 is 14 residues long. V was clipped by 0 bases and J by 8 bases, with 13 bases between them. Germline-derived CDR1 and CDR2 are SEHNR and FQNEAQ (reference sequence). The second PCR ran about 6 to 11 cycles with a sample-barcoded 5' primer and J-beta primers. TCRdb independently ran MiXCR on the 5' RACE reads; one entry per CDR3 protein. The data contain 1.2 million to 1.5 million distinct CDR3 sequences, roughly 40% of them singletons. The study, taken as a whole, reports: The CMV status of each donor remained undetermined, and this could have confounded shifts in expanded clonotypes.

Sequenced material: blood. The receptor was derived from a woman between 18 and 29 years old in good health. This sequence joins TRBV7-9 and TRBJ1-2; D is unresolved. The CDR3, as DNA: TGTGCCAGCAGCTTAGCTGAGTCCAGAGGGGGCTACACCTTC. It specifies CASSLAESRGGYTF. Variable domain in full (rest from reference TRBV7-9 and TRBJ1-2): DTGVSQNPRHKITKRGQNVTFRCDPISEHNRLYWYRQTLGQGPEFLTYFQNEAQLEKSRLLSDRFSAERPKGSFSTLEIQRTEQGDSAMYLCASSLAESRGGYTFGSGTRLTVV.